A single sample gave rise to the 28 T cell receptor beta chains below, sequenced in a study of OX40 agonist ivuxolimab in advanced cancers. Generated by immunoSEQ multiplex PCR, the TCRdb table keeps only in-frame clones and is missing some. The data hold tens of thousands of clones, with about 86% observed a single time. The specimen was CD4+ or CD8+ T cells sorted from blood, collected in a trial of the OX40 agonist ivuxolimab. The source is an adult with an advanced solid tumor such as melanoma, head and neck, liver or kidney cancer.

Notes on this clone: One end of the junction fails to match germline, which may point to a read error. The V gene is TRBV4-1, the J gene TRBJ1-2; D is perhaps TRBD1 (5 bases). The length of the CDR3 is 16 residues. Germline assignment: CDR1 MGHRA and CDR2 YSYEKL. CDR3 bases: TGCGCCAGCAACCAAGCGTCGGGGGGAGCTAACTATGGCTACACCTTC. Translation gives CASNQASGGANYGYTF.

This clone has a handful of counts. V and J are TRBV28 and TRBJ2-3; 8 positions match TRBD1. Per germline, CDR1 MDHEN and CDR2 SYDVKM. The CDR3 is 15 residues long. The V segment lost 7 bases and the J segment 1 base; nucleotides outside the gene matches: 7. CDR3 region: CASMRQGAGTDTQYF. DNA for the CDR3: TGTGCCAGCATGAGGCAGGGGGCAGGCACAGATACGCAGTATTTT. Supplemented by reference TRBV28 and TRBJ2-3, the full variable domain reads DVKVTQSSRYLVKRTGEKVFLECVQDMDHENMFWYRQDPGLGLRLIYFSYDVKMKEKGDIPEGYSVSREKKERFSLILESASTNQTSMYLCASMRQGAGTDTQYFGPGTRLTVL.

This clone was detected once. The chain recombines TRBV6-5 with TRBJ2-1, with 12 bases lining up with TRBD2. The V gene end was trimmed by 6 bases and the J gene end by 7 bases; junction bases not matched to a gene: 7. Germline CDR1 reads MNHEY; CDR2 reads SVGAGI. The CDR3 has 15 residues. CDR3 in DNA: TGTGCCAGCAGCGCCGGGACTAGCGGGTTGAATGAGCAGTTCTTC. It is translated as CASSAGTSGLNEQFF.

The CDR3 bases are TGCGCCAGCAGCCTCCGGGACGCTTCCTACAATGAGCAGTTCTTC. Its protein is CASSLRDASYNEQFF. The chain joins TRBV5-1 to TRBJ2-1; D may match TRBD1 or TRBD2 (5 bases each). Per germline, CDR1 SGHRS and CDR2 YFSETQ. CDR3 length: 15 amino acids. The ends were cut back, 4 bases at V and 1 base at J, with 12 bases in the middle. The variable domain in full, with the rest retrieved from reference TRBV5-1 and TRBJ2-1, is KAGVTQTPRYLIKTRGQQVTLSCSPISGHRSVSWYQQTPGQGLQFLFEYFSETQRNKGNFPGRFSGRQFSNSRSEMNVSTLELGDSALYLCASSLRDASYNEQFFGPGTRLTVL.

The gene calls are TRBV4-1 and TRBJ2-1; D is possibly TRBD1 (5 bases). Looked up from germline, CDR1 is MGHRA and CDR2 is YSYEKL. The V gene lost 6 bases and the J gene lost 8 bases, with 14 bases spanning the gap. CDR3 size: 13 residues. For the CDR3, the DNA is TGCGCCAGCAGTCATCAGGGAAGCGATGAGCAGTTCTTC. It codes for CASSHQGSDEQFF.

This chain joins TRBV28 and TRBJ1-3; the D is unclear. This CDR3 has 14 residues. CDR1 is MDHEN, CDR2 SYDVKM, per germline. With 5 bases removed from V and 5 bases from J, the gap between germline ends came to 13 bases. The CDR3 sequence: CASSRSKRRNTIYF. The CDR3, as DNA: TGTGCCAGCAGTCGATCTAAAAGGAGAAACACCATATATTTT.

This chain uses TRBV28 with TRBJ1-2; D gene unclear. Germline lookup yields CDR1 MDHEN and CDR2 SYDVKM. Deletions cut 6 bases from V and 5 bases from J, with 7 bases between. The CDR3 spans 11 residues. CDR3 DNA: TGTGCCAGCAGCTTGGTTTATGGCTACACCTTC. It is translated as CASSLVYGYTF.

The chain has TRBV10-1 and TRBJ1-1; tentative D call: TRBD1 (5 bases). This CDR3 spans 13 amino acids. The V gene's germline CDR1 is WNHNN and CDR2 SYGVQD (reference sequence). V dropped 6 bases and J dropped 4 bases, with 12 bases sitting between them. CDR3 DNA: TGCGCCAGCAGGGACCAGGGAGGCACTGAAGCTTTCTTT. It is translated as CASRDQGGTEAFF.

The chain couples TRBV19 to TRBJ2-7; D remains ambiguous. The CDR3 is 13 residues long. V dropped 1 base and J dropped 2 bases, with 6 bases sitting between them. Germline V lookup: CDR1 LNHDA, CDR2 SQIVND (reference sequence). CDR3 protein: CASSIGTTYEQYF. As DNA, the CDR3 is TGTGCCAGTAGTATAGGGACCACCTACGAGCAGTACTTC.

For the CDR3, the DNA is TGTGCCATCAGTGAGGGGACCTTATTTCGGGGGTACCAAGAGACCCAGTACTTC. Encoded protein: CAISEGTLFRGYQETQYF. The V and J genes are TRBV10-3 and TRBJ2-5, with D possibly TRBD2 on 6 matching bases. V was trimmed by 2 bases and J by 0 bases, leaving 19 bases between them. Looked up from germline, CDR1 is ENHRY and CDR2 is SYGVKD. The CDR3 covers 18 residues.

The rearrangement links TRBV4-1 to TRBJ1-4; 7 positions match TRBD1. Germline CDR1 MGHRA, CDR2 YSYEKL. The junction had 8 bases not matched to a gene; V was cut back by 3 bases and J by 1 base. The CDR3 length is 17 residues. The CDR3, as DNA: TGCGCCAGCAGCCAGCCGGGACAGATACGAACTAATGAAAAACTGTTTTTT. It specifies CASSQPGQIRTNEKLFF.

In this sample, this clone turned up once. The chain uses TRBV12-1 and TRBJ2-5; the table gives TRBD2 as D, unverified against the DNA. TRBV12-1 corresponds to a pseudogene. There are 17 residues in the CDR3. This chain's CDR3 is CASSSRWVAGNQETQYF. The CDR3 nucleotides are TGTGCCAGCAGCTCCCGGTGGGTAGCGGGGAACCAAGAGACCCAGTACTTC.

In this sample, this clone turned up a few times. Other nucleotide sequences in the sample specify the same CDR3. This sequence joins TRBV14 and TRBJ1-2; D uncertain. Germline CDR1 and CDR2: SGHDN and FVKESK. V lost 1 base to trimming and J lost 5 bases, with 5 bases between them. The CDR3 is 12 residues long. The CDR3: CASSQVGYGYTF. The CDR3 DNA sequence: TGTGCCAGCAGCCAAGTTGGGTATGGCTACACCTTC.

The chain couples TRBV19 to TRBJ2-4, with D possibly TRBD2 on 6 matching bases. V was pared by 5 bases and J by 0 bases, with 17 bases between. The CDR3 is 17 residues long. The germline CDR1 and CDR2 sequences are LNHDA and SQIVND (reference sequence). The CDR3 sequence: CASSRGSGPGAKNIQYF. The CDR3 DNA follows: TGTGCCAGTAGTCGGGGGTCCGGACCCGGAGCCAAAAACATTCAGTACTTC.

This clone occurred once. The rearrangement uses TRBV5-4 and TRBJ2-5, with D unresolved. V was clipped by 0 bases and J by 0 bases, with 9 bases between them. CDR1 is SGHNT and CDR2 is YYREEE in the germline V gene (reference sequence). There are 15 residues in the CDR3. The CDR3 reads CASSLGQNYQETQYF. The DNA for the CDR3 is TGTGCCAGCAGCTTGGGGCAGAATTACCAAGAGACCCAGTACTTC. The full variable domain, in which reference TRBV5-4 and TRBJ2-5 provide the parts outside the CDR3, is ETGVTQSPTHLIKTRGQQVTLRCSSQSGHNTVSWYQQALGQGPQFIFQYYREEENGRGNFPPRFSGLQFPNYSSELNVNALELDDSALYLCASSLGQNYQETQYFGPGTRLLVL.

The CDR3 region has the DNA TGTGCCACCAGTTCTCGAGTAGGAGGCCTGTTTTTT. As protein: CATSSRVGGLFF. This chain links TRBV15 with TRBJ1-4; D not resolved. With 6 bases removed from V and 14 bases from J, the gap between germline ends came to 16 bases. Per the germline V gene, CDR1 is LNHNV and CDR2 is YYDKDF (reference sequence). This CDR3 spans 12 amino acids.

This clone was observed a few times. The chain is built from TRBV5-1 and TRBJ1-5; D remains ambiguous. Germline V gives CDR1 SGHRS, CDR2 YFSETQ. The CDR3 has 14 residues. Between the trimmed V and J ends, which lost 0 bases and 6 bases, there was a span of 10 bases. The CDR3 loop is CASSLGGGIQPQHF. The CDR3 nucleotides are TGCGCCAGCAGCTTGGGAGGAGGGATTCAGCCCCAGCATTTT.

J is TRBJ2-5 and V is TRBV11-2; D gene uncertain. V lost 5 bases, J lost 2 bases, and 12 bases lay in between. Germline CDR1 SGHAT, CDR2 FQNNGV. CDR3 length: 14 residues. The CDR3 loop reads CASSPYTVQETQYF. For the CDR3, the DNA is TGTGCCAGCAGCCCGTACACTGTACAAGAGACCCAGTACTTC.

This chain connects TRBV7-9 to TRBJ2-2; D is undetermined. Trimming removed 0 bases at V and 9 bases at J, with 14 bases between. The CDR3 is made up of 15 amino acids. CDR1 is SEHNR, CDR2 FQNEAQ, per germline (reference sequence). CDR3 loop: CASSLAKHPAWELFF. The CDR3 DNA sequence: TGTGCCAGCAGCTTAGCGAAACACCCTGCCTGGGAGCTGTTTTTT.

The genes are TRBV9 and TRBJ2-7; 7 bases line up with TRBD1. Trimming at V came to 0 bases and at J to 1 base, leaving 7 bases not matched to a gene. CDR1 and CDR2 from the germline V gene are SGDLS and YYNGEE. The CDR3 is 16 amino acids. In DNA form, the CDR3 reads TGTGCCAGCAGCGTAGAGGGACAGTATTTTTCCTACGAGCAGTACTTC. Protein product: CASSVEGQYFSYEQYF.

The CDR3 spells CASSSPRGSNEKLFF. CDR3 sequence (DNA): TGTGCCAGCAGTTCCCCCCGGGGGAGTAATGAAAAACTGTTTTTT. The chain joins TRBV28 to TRBJ1-4; D perhaps matches TRBD1 (5 bases). V lost 4 bases and J 4 bases, leaving 13 bases between the germline ends. Per the germline V gene, CDR1 is MDHEN and CDR2 is SYDVKM. This CDR3 has 15 amino acids.

The gene calls are TRBV14 and TRBJ2-1; D is unresolved. The CDR3 length is 11 residues. Germline V CDR1 and CDR2: SGHDN, FVKESK. The V and J ends lost 4 bases and 4 bases respectively, with 2 bases between them. The CDR3 loop reads CASSRYNEQFF. CDR3 bases: TGTGCCAGCAGCCGGTACAATGAGCAGTTCTTC.

The chain is built from TRBV5-6 and TRBJ1-3; a weak D match, TRBD1 (5 bases). Trimming took off 0 bases at V and 1 base at J, with 8 bases between the two ends. Germline V lookup: CDR1 SGHDT, CDR2 YYEEEE. This CDR3 contains 15 residues. In nucleotides, the CDR3 is TGTGCCAGCAGCTTGGTAGGGGTATCTGGAAACACCATATATTTT. This codes for CASSLVGVSGNTIYF.

This sequence joins TRBV19 and TRBJ2-7, with 7 bases fitting TRBD1. The CDR3 spans 15 residues. V dropped 6 bases and J dropped 3; count of bases not matched to a gene: 11. The germline V gene has CDR1 LNHDA and CDR2 SQIVND (reference sequence). In DNA form, the CDR3 reads TGTGCCAGTAGCAACAGCGGACAGGTACGCTACGAGCAGTACTTC. This translates into CASSNSGQVRYEQYF.

Relative to its sample, this clone is medium-sized. J is TRBJ1-1 and V is TRBV7-3, with D possibly being TRBD1 (5 bases). From germline, CDR1 is SGHTA and CDR2 FQGTGA. The CDR3 is 14 residues long. Trimming left V 3 bases short and J 1 base short, with 9 bases between. CDR3 nucleotides: TGTGCCAGCAGCTTCAATGGACAGAACACTGAAGCTTTCTTT. Protein product: CASSFNGQNTEAFF.

The rearrangement links TRBV20-1 to TRBJ1-1; D is ambiguous. This CDR3 contains 11 residues. V dropped 2 bases and J dropped 10 bases, with 11 bases sitting between them. Germline V gene data show CDR1 as DFQATT and CDR2 as SNEGSKA (reference sequence). As DNA, the CDR3 is TGCAGTGCTAGATGGGCAGGCACAGCTTTCTTT. Encoded protein: CSARWAGTAFF.

V gene TRBV4-1 combines with J gene TRBJ2-3; 9 bases fit TRBD2. The J segment lost 2 bases and the V segment lost 5 bases, leaving 8 bases of the junction unmatched. Germline CDR1 MGHRA, CDR2 YSYEKL. The CDR3 is 16 amino acids. In DNA, the CDR3 is TGCGCCAGCAGCTTCCCTAGCGGGGTCAACACAGATACGCAGTATTTT. Translating it yields CASSFPSGVNTDTQYF.

This sequence joins TRBV19 and TRBJ1-1; TRBD1 might be the D (5 bases). Germline assignment: CDR1 LNHDA and CDR2 SQIVND (reference sequence). Trimming removed 3 bases at V and 0 bases at J, with 8 bases between. The CDR3 sequence is 14 residues long. CDR3 sequence reads: CASSMGRLNTEAFF. The CDR3 nucleotides read TGTGCCAGTAGTATGGGACGGCTGAACACTGAAGCTTTCTTT. The variable domain in full, with the rest retrieved from reference TRBV19 and TRBJ1-1, is DGGITQSPKYLFRKEGQNVTLSCEQNLNHDAMYWYRQDPGQGLRLIYYSQIVNDFQKGDIAEGYSVSREKKESFPLTVTSAQKNPTAFYLCASSMGRLNTEAFFGQGTRLTVV.